Listed here are 25 T cell receptor beta chains from one sample, sequenced in a study of T cells in women clearing cervical HPV infection (dated by TCRdb to 2016 to 2018). The method behind the library was the immunoSEQ multiplex PCR assay. TCRdb's version of the immuneACCESS table is confined to in-frame rearrangements and falls short of the full clone set. An unresolved V gene accounts for under half of the shortfall where checked; the remainder is of unknown origin. For this sample, the table gives approximately 35,000 clones. Jointly, the top ten make up 7.8% of the sample. Input material: blood buffy coat. These receptors were obtained from a woman between 18 and 70 years old with a cervical HPV16 infection that either progressed to CIN3+ or cleared (not recorded which).

Worth noting for this clone: Sequencing ends 3 residues short of the CDR3 end; the germline J gene provides the rest. The genes are TRBV7-2 and TRBJ1-2, with D perhaps TRBD1 (5 bases). The CDR3 is 14 amino acids. Germline CDR1 and CDR2: SGHTA and FQGNSA. The CDR3 here is CASSFPGTPYDYTF. The covered CDR3 bases are TGTGCCAGCAGCTTTCCCGGGACTCCCTACGAC.

For this clone: From the germline J gene comes the end of the CDR3, since the read stops 3 residues before it. V is TRBV12-3 or TRBV12-4 and J is TRBJ2-7; 7 bases agree with TRBD1. The CDR3 length is 13 residues. V shed 4 bases, J shed 3 bases, and the junction held 3 bases outside the gene matches. CDR3 DNA (partial): TGTGCCAGCAGTTATGGGACAGTCTACGAG. The encoded protein is CASSYGTVYE. The entire CDR3 sequence reads CASSYGTVYEQYF.

In regard to this clone: The CDR3 goes on 3 residues after the read ends, and that part is filled in from the germline J gene. The rearrangement joins TRBV7-8 to TRBJ1-1; the D gene is possibly TRBD1 (5 bases). The CDR3 contains 14 residues. Trimming took 5 bases from V and 0 from J, leaving 10 bases between them. Germline V gives CDR1 SGHVS, CDR2 FQNEAQ. CDR3 loop: CASSPQALNTEAFF. The DNA read from the CDR3 is TGTGCCAGCAGCCCACAGGCGTTGAACACTGAA.

Turning to this clone: The missing CDR3 end, 3 residues past where the read stops, is filled in from the germline J gene. The chain links TRBV10-3 to TRBJ2-3; 10 bases agree with TRBD1. This CDR3 is built from 17 residues. CDR1 is ENHRY, CDR2 SYGVKD, per germline. Partial CDR3 DNA: TGTGCCATCAGTGACGCTCATGGACAGGGGGTGGAAGAGACG. Translation gives CAISDAHGQGVEET. The whole CDR3 reads CAISDAHGQGVEETQYF.

About this clone itself: Sequencing ends 3 residues short of the CDR3 end; the germline J gene provides the rest. The chain is built from TRBV5-1 and TRBJ1-1, with 8 bases fitting TRBD1. The CDR3 length is 14 residues. Germline loops: CDR1 SGHRS, CDR2 YFSETQ. V shed 0 bases, J shed 5 bases, and the junction held 3 bases outside the gene matches. CDR3 region: CASSLVQGATEAFF. CDR3 bases read: TGCGCCAGCAGCTTGGTCCAGGGGGCTACTGAA.

About this clone itself: The read terminates 3 residues before the CDR3 end, so the remaining end is supplied by the germline J gene. The chain recombines TRBV5-1 with TRBJ2-1; the D gene could be TRBD1 or TRBD2 (6 bases each). The CDR3 is 13 amino acids. Trimming cost V 0 bases and J 8 bases, with 9 bases left between them. In germline, CDR1 is SGHRS, CDR2 YFSETQ. The DNA read from the CDR3 is TGCGCCAGCAGCTTGGCGGAGGGGGATGAG. This encodes CASSLAEGDE. The whole CDR3 sequence is CASSLAEGDEQFF. Drawing the rest from reference TRBV5-1 and TRBJ2-1, the complete variable domain is KAGVTQTPRYLIKTRGQQVTLSCSPISGHRSVSWYQQTPGQGLQFLFEYFSETQRNKGNFPGRFSGRQFSNSRSEMNVSTLELGDSALYLCASSLAEGDEQFFGPGTRLTVL.

A remark on this clone: The missing CDR3 end, 3 residues past where the read stops, is filled in from the germline J gene. This chain joins TRBV11-2 and TRBJ1-2; TRBD1 might be the D (5 bases). CDR1 is SGHAT, CDR2 FQNNGV, per germline. This CDR3 has 15 residues. CDR3 region: CASSLELAGVYDYTF. The DNA read from the CDR3 is TGTGCCAGCAGCTTAGAACTAGCGGGGGTCTACGAC.

Remarks on this clone: The read ends 3 residues shy of where the CDR3 ends; the end is completed using the germline J gene. The gene calls are TRBV4-2 and TRBJ2-2; 11 nucleotides match TRBD2. Germline-derived CDR1 and CDR2 are LGHNA and YNFKEQ. The CDR3 contains 18 residues. Trimming took 0 bases from V and 7 from J; bases not matched to a gene: 10. CDR3 in amino acids: CASSQDGVAGGRDGELFF. The sequenced part of the CDR3 DNA is TGTGCCAGCAGCCAAGATGGGGTAGCGGGGGGGCGGGACGGGGAG.

With respect to this clone: The read halts 3 residues ahead of the CDR3 end, with the missing end drawn from the germline J gene. This sequence joins TRBV30 and TRBJ2-7; TRBD1 matches 9 bases. V lost 3 bases to trimming and J lost 0 bases; unmatched junction nucleotides: 9. CDR3 length equals 16 residues. Germline CDR1 is GTSNPN and CDR2 is SVGIG (reference sequence). CDR3 DNA (partial): TGTGCCTGGAGAGTATGGGGGACAGGGAACTCCTACGAG. Amino acids: CAWRVWGTGNSYE. The entire CDR3 reads CAWRVWGTGNSYEQYF.

As concerns this clone: The sequence runs out 3 residues before the end of the CDR3; the remainder is reconstructed from the germline J gene. This chain links TRBV7-8 with TRBJ2-1; D is unresolved. Trimming took off 2 bases at V and 8 bases at J, with 16 bases between the two ends. Germline CDR1 reads SGHVS; CDR2 reads FQNEAQ. This CDR3 has 15 amino acids. The part of the CDR3 DNA that was read is TGTGCCAGCAGCTTATTTCATCCCCCGCAGTATGAG. As protein: CASSLFHPPQYE. The whole CDR3 sequence reads CASSLFHPPQYEQFF.

Worth noting for this clone: The read ends 3 residues before the CDR3 terminus; that terminus is restored from the germline J gene. The chain combines TRBV7-9 with TRBJ1-1, with D uncertain. Trimming took off 5 bases at V and 1 base at J, with 8 bases between the two ends. Germline loops: CDR1 SEHNR, CDR2 FQNEAQ (reference sequence). The length of the CDR3 is 13 residues. The covered CDR3 bases are TGTGCCAGCAGCCCCCCCTCGAACACTGAA. Its translation: CASSPPSNTE. The CDR3 reads in full as CASSPPSNTEAFF.

Note on this clone: The CDR3 extends 3 residues past the end of the read, so its final part is completed from the germline J gene. This chain joins TRBV5-1 and TRBJ2-1, with 10 bases identical to TRBD2. CDR3 length: 15 amino acids. The ends lost 3 bases at V and 5 bases at J; junction bases unmatched: 5. Germline V gene sequence: CDR1 SGHRS, CDR2 YFSETQ. The CDR3 DNA, read in part, is TGCGCCAGCAGCTCGGGGACTAGCGCGGACAATGAG. It translates to CASSSGTSADNE. The whole CDR3 sequence reads CASSSGTSADNEQFF. Full variable domain (remainder filled in from reference TRBV5-1 and TRBJ2-1): KAGVTQTPRYLIKTRGQQVTLSCSPISGHRSVSWYQQTPGQGLQFLFEYFSETQRNKGNFPGRFSGRQFSNSRSEMNVSTLELGDSALYLCASSSGTSADNEQFFGPGTRLTVL.

Concerning this clone: The CDR3 extends 3 residues past the end of the read, so its final part is completed from the germline J gene. The chain links TRBV14 to TRBJ1-6; TRBD1 matches 7 bases. CDR1 and CDR2 (germline): SGHDN, FVKESK. The CDR3 totals 14 residues. V lost 4 bases to trimming and J lost 6 bases; unmatched junction nucleotides: 3. CDR3 protein: CASSRGQPNSPLHF. The covered CDR3 bases are TGTGCCAGCAGCCGGGGACAGCCTAATTCACCC.

About this clone itself: The CDR3 end lies 3 residues beyond the end of the read and is filled in from the germline J gene. The chain carries TRBV20-1 and TRBJ1-1; 9 bases line up with TRBD1. CDR1 is DFQATT and CDR2 is SNEGSKA in the germline V gene (reference sequence). The CDR3 has 12 residues. The sequenced CDR3 bases are TGCAGTGCTAGAATACAGGGGGCGAGA. Its translation: CSARIQGAR. The full CDR3 protein is CSARIQGARAFF.

CDR3 region: CASSLESTEGQYF. The sequenced CDR3 bases are TGTGCCAGCAGCTTAGAAAGTACAGAAGGT. The chain carries TRBV7-9 and TRBJ2-4; D uncertain. The sequence runs out 3 residues before the end of the CDR3; the remainder is reconstructed from the germline J gene. The germline gives CDR1 SEHNR, CDR2 FQNEAQ (reference sequence). The CDR3 is 13 residues long.

As concerns this clone: The read finishes 3 residues shy of the CDR3 end, and the germline J gene is used to complete it. The V and J genes are TRBV5-5 and TRBJ2-1; TRBD1 aligns across 8 bases. Per the germline V gene, CDR1 is SGHKS and CDR2 is YYEKEE (reference sequence). V lost 0 bases and J lost 8; bases outside the gene matches: 4. This CDR3 comprises 14 residues. CDR3 DNA, as far as it was read: TGTGCCAGCAGCTTGGGACAGGGGATCGATGAG. It specifies CASSLGQGIDE. The entire CDR3 is CASSLGQGIDEQFF.

The sequenced CDR3 bases are TGCGCCAGCAGCCTTGTTGACAGCCAAGAGACG. Protein: CASSLVDSQET. The full CDR3 sequence reads CASSLVDSQETQYF. This chain joins TRBV5-1 and TRBJ2-3; possible D gene TRBD1, 5 bases. The sequence runs out 3 residues before the end of the CDR3; the remainder is reconstructed from the germline J gene. CDR3 length equals 14 residues. Germline V gives CDR1 SGHRS, CDR2 YFSETQ.

Worth noting for this clone: The read terminates 3 residues before the CDR3 end, so the remaining end is supplied by the germline J gene. The chain employs TRBV14 and TRBJ2-7; weak D call: TRBD2 (6 bases). Looked up from germline, CDR1 is SGHDN and CDR2 is FVKESK. This CDR3 is built from 13 residues. The ends were cut back, 4 bases at V and 5 bases at J, with 12 bases in the middle. The CDR3 sequence: CASSLTAGNEQYF. The sequenced part of the CDR3 DNA is TGTGCCAGCAGCCTGACGGCGGGGAACGAG.

Of note for this clone: The CDR3 end falls 3 residues outside the read, so it is completed with the germline J gene. V gene TRBV5-4 combines with J gene TRBJ2-7, with D perhaps TRBD1 (6 bases). Germline lookup yields CDR1 SGHNT and CDR2 YYREEE (reference sequence). V was shortened by 3 bases and J by 3 bases, with 16 bases between the two germline ends. The CDR3 has 15 residues. Incomplete CDR3 DNA: TGTGCCAGCAGCTATCCCACGGACAGTTTCTACGAG. This codes for CASSYPTDSFYE. The complete CDR3 reads CASSYPTDSFYEQYF.

As concerns this clone: The CDR3 end lies 3 residues beyond the end of the read and is filled in from the germline J gene. The V gene is TRBV20-1, the J gene TRBJ2-1; tentative D call: TRBD1 (5 bases). Germline V gene sequence: CDR1 DFQATT, CDR2 SNEGSKA (reference sequence). Trimming stripped 6 bases from V and 6 bases from J, with 9 bases between. This CDR3 is built from 11 residues. Here the CDR3 reads CSASQGNEQFF. The CDR3 DNA, read in part, is TGCAGTGCAAGTCAGGGCAATGAG.

Comments on this clone: The CDR3 end is not reached by the read, which stops 3 residues before it; the germline J gene fills it in. Distinct nucleotide sequences in the sample also encode this CDR3. The genes are TRBV2 and TRBJ1-1; no firm D call. The germline gives CDR1 SNHLY, CDR2 FYNNEI. This CDR3 comprises 13 residues. The CDR3 sequence is CASCTSRQETAFF. The CDR3 DNA, read in part, is TGTGCCAGCTGTACATCGAGACAAGAGACA.

Remarks on this clone: Coverage ceases 3 residues before the CDR3 finishes, and the germline J gene fills in the end. The chain joins TRBV5-1 to TRBJ2-7, with 8 nucleotides matching TRBD2. This CDR3 is built from 16 residues. J gave up 2 bases and V 0 bases, and 7 bases lay outside the gene matches. Looked up from germline, CDR1 is SGHRS and CDR2 is YFSETQ. The sequenced part of the CDR3 DNA is TGCGCCAGCAGCTTGGCGGGGGGGGTAGCCCCCTACGAG. As protein: CASSLAGGVAPYE. The CDR3 in full is CASSLAGGVAPYEQYF.

Details on this clone: The CDR3 is cut off 3 residues early in the read; its end comes from the germline J gene. The V and J genes are TRBV7-3 and TRBJ2-3; TRBD2 matches at 15 bases. The ends lost 1 base at V and 2 bases at J; junction bases unmatched: 7. The CDR3 contains 19 residues. CDR1 and CDR2 from the germline V gene are SGHTA and FQGTGA. This CDR3 is CASSLRGLAGGLSTDTQYF. The sequenced CDR3 bases are TGTGCCAGCAGCTTAAGAGGACTAGCGGGGGGGCTATCCACAGATACG.

Incomplete CDR3 DNA: TGTGCCACCGTCCGGGACATCTCCTACAATGAG. Translating gives CATVRDISYNE. The full CDR3 is CATVRDISYNEQFF. The chain couples TRBV7-3 to TRBJ2-1; D perhaps matches TRBD1 (6 bases). The read falls 3 residues short of the CDR3 end, and the missing part is taken from the germline J gene. Per germline, CDR1 SGHTA and CDR2 FQGTGA. V lost 10 bases, J lost 0 bases, and 13 bases lay in between. The CDR3 has 14 residues.

Note on this clone: The DNA ends 3 residues before the CDR3 does, and the rest of the CDR3 is filled in from the germline J gene. J is TRBJ2-4 and V is TRBV20-1; D is perhaps TRBD2 (5 bases). Trimming shortened V by 6 bases and J by 1 base, and 16 bases separated the two germline ends. The CDR3 is 15 amino acids. The germline gives CDR1 DFQATT, CDR2 SNEGSKA (reference sequence). CDR3 amino acids: CSAVPRAGAKNIQYF. CDR3 DNA (partial): TGCAGTGCCGTACCGAGGGCTGGGGCCAAAAACATT.